This passage covers 15 T cell receptor beta chains from one sample sequenced in a study of T cells in Graves' hyperthyroidism and ophthalmopathy. RNA transcripts were the template for amplifying TCR beta CDR3 regions. HTBI primers were the set used in a first-round RT-PCR of the TCR CDR3. TCRdb passed the multiplex PCR reads through MiXCR, listing each CDR3 protein once. This table holds 540,000 or so distinct CDR3 sequences, under 60% found once. Specimen: peripheral blood or thyroid tissue (not recorded which). The receptors were sampled from an adult woman with Graves' disease, either hyperthyroidism or ophthalmopathy (not recorded which).

The genes are TRBV5-1 and TRBJ1-4, with 10 bases matching TRBD1. This CDR3 region has 16 residues. V lost 0 bases to trimming and J lost 5 bases; unmatched junction nucleotides: 4. Germline CDR1 SGHRS, CDR2 YFSETQ. This CDR3 is CASSLARDRGNEKLFF. The CDR3 DNA reads as TGCGCCAGCAGCTTGGCCCGGGACAGGGGAAATGAAAAACTGTTTTTT.

This sequence joins TRBV30 and TRBJ2-5; D not certain. The germline gives CDR1 GTSNPN, CDR2 SVGIG (reference sequence). Trimming removed 1 base at V and 5 bases at J, with 11 bases between. CDR3 length: 13 residues. This CDR3 reads CAWSGPVGETQYF. The CDR3, as DNA: TGTGCCTGGAGTGGCCCCGTGGGTGAGACCCAGTACTTC. The variable domain in full, completed from reference TRBV30 and TRBJ2-5, reads SQTIHQWPATLVQPVGSPLSLECTVEGTSNPNLYWYRQAAGRGLQLLFYSVGIGQISSEVPQNLSASRPQDRQFILSSKKLLLSDSGFYLCAWSGPVGETQYFGPGTRLLVL.

This clonotype occurred a few times. The CDR3 reads CASSLLGNLAGELFF. The CDR3 region has the DNA TGTGCCAGCAGTTTACTAGGGAATTTGGCCGGGGAGCTGTTTTTT. The rearrangement links TRBV12-3 or TRBV12-4 to TRBJ2-2; D is unresolved. V lost 2 bases, J lost 6 bases, and 13 bases lay in between. There are 15 residues in the CDR3.

V usage is TRBV29-1 and J usage is TRBJ2-7, with 8 bases fitting TRBD2. CDR1 is SQVTM, CDR2 ANQGSEA, per germline. The CDR3 loop spans 13 amino acids. V shed 7 bases, J shed 1 base, and the junction held 6 bases outside the gene matches. CDR3 in amino acids: CSATSGNSYEQYF. The CDR3 nucleotides are TGCAGCGCTACTAGCGGAAATTCCTACGAGCAGTACTTC.

This clonotype was counted many times. CDR3 amino acids: CASRGDSYYGYTF. Here the CDR3 DNA reads TGTGCCAGCAGAGGGGACAGCTACTATGGCTACACCTTC. This chain joins TRBV6-5 and TRBJ1-2, with TRBD1 identical over 7 bases. The CDR3 sequence is 13 residues long. Germline loops: CDR1 MNHEY, CDR2 SVGAGI. J gave up 3 bases and V 6 bases, and 4 bases lay outside the gene matches.

Comment on this clonotype: The junction shows a germline mismatch at one end, possibly a read error. The V call is TRBV2, the J call TRBJ1-1; D is undetermined. Looked up from germline, CDR1 is SNHLY and CDR2 is FYNNEI. The CDR3 is 14 amino acids. The CDR3 loop is CACSPMTANTEAFF. As DNA, the CDR3 is TGTGCCTGCAGCCCTATGACGGCGAACACTGAAGCTTTCTTT.

This chain uses TRBV10-3 with TRBJ1-2; D might be TRBD1 (6 bases). The V and J ends lost 6 bases and 6 bases respectively, with 26 bases between them. CDR3 length: 17 residues. The germline V gene encodes CDR1 ENHRY and CDR2 SYGVKD. Here the CDR3 reads CAIRAGEDVGKGDGYTF. Written as DNA, the CDR3 is TGTGCCATCAGGGCAGGGGAGGATGTAGGCAAAGGAGATGGCTACACCTTC.

This clonotype came up many times. The V call is TRBV7-9, the J call TRBJ2-7; D tentatively reads TRBD1 or TRBD2 (5 bases each). Germline CDR1 SEHNR, CDR2 FQNEAQ (reference sequence). The germline V and J ends were trimmed by 1 base and 6 bases, with 16 bases remaining between them. This CDR3 region has 15 residues. The DNA of the CDR3 is TGTGCCAGCAGCTTAGGGACACCTGTGGGACCCGAGCAGTACTTC. This gives the protein CASSLGTPVGPEQYF.

J is TRBJ2-1 and V is TRBV9; 7 bases are shared with TRBD1. The germline V gene has CDR1 SGDLS and CDR2 YYNGEE. V gave up 2 bases and J gave up 0 bases; unmatched junction bases: 14. This CDR3 has 19 residues. The CDR3 is CASSVVAGGSPSSYNEQFF. Here the CDR3 DNA reads TGTGCCAGCAGCGTCGTGGCAGGGGGTTCCCCTAGCTCCTACAATGAGCAGTTCTTC.

Ten or more counts support this clonotype. The V and J genes are TRBV5-6 and TRBJ1-2, with 8 bases matching TRBD1. This CDR3 has 13 residues. With V trimmed by 2 bases and J by 7 bases, 4 bases remained unmatched. Per the germline V gene, CDR1 is SGHDT and CDR2 is YYEEEE. The CDR3 spells CASSFGRGLGYTF. The CDR3 nucleotides read TGTGCCAGCAGCTTTGGCAGGGGGCTTGGCTACACCTTC.

Points on this clonotype: One junction end does not reproduce the germline sequence, and a read error may be involved. The chain has TRBV19 and TRBJ2-6; D is unclear. Germline V gene sequence: CDR1 LNHDA, CDR2 SQIVND (reference sequence). The CDR3 covers 13 residues. Written as DNA, the CDR3 is TGTGCCAGTAGTATGGCCACGGAGAACACTGAAGCTTTC. Translating it yields CASSMATENTEAF.

About this clonotype itself: A read error may produce the germline difference seen at one junction end. J is TRBJ2-7 and V is TRBV7-2; D may be TRBD1 (6 bases). Germline V lookup: CDR1 SGHTA, CDR2 FQGNSA. The CDR3 loop spans 15 amino acids. As DNA, the CDR3 is TGCGCCAGCAGCCAAGAACAGGGTTTACCCTACGAGCAGTACTTC. Residues: CASSQEQGLPYEQYF. The full variable domain, rest sourced from reference TRBV7-2 and TRBJ2-7, is GAGVSQSPSNKVTEKGKDVELRCDPISGHTALYWYRQSLGQGLEFLIYFQGNSAPDKSGLPSDRFSAERTGGSVSTLTIQRTQQEDSAVYLCASSQEQGLPYEQYFGPGTRLTVT.

V usage is TRBV7-2 and J usage is TRBJ2-1, with 11 bases fitting TRBD1. The germline V gene encodes CDR1 SGHTA and CDR2 FQGNSA. CDR3 length: 14 amino acids. V lost 7 bases, J lost 8 bases, and 7 bases stayed unmatched. The CDR3 is CASTRDRGKDEQFF. The CDR3 DNA follows: TGTGCCAGCACTAGGGACAGGGGGAAGGATGAGCAGTTCTTC.

At least ten counts were recorded for this clonotype. The chain combines TRBV27 with TRBJ1-6, with D unresolved. Germline loops: CDR1 MNHEY, CDR2 SMNVEV (reference sequence). This CDR3 comprises 13 residues. V lost 4 bases, J lost 5 bases, and 6 bases lay in between. CDR3 in amino acids: CASSSLNNSPLHF. For the CDR3, the DNA is TGTGCCAGCAGTTCCCTGAATAATTCACCCCTCCACTTT.

Ten or more counts support this clonotype. The chain joins TRBV6-1 to TRBJ2-7; D possibly corresponds to TRBD1 (5 bases). CDR3 length equals 13 residues. Per germline, CDR1 MNHNS and CDR2 SASEGT. With 4 bases removed from V and 3 bases from J, the gap between germline ends came to 10 bases. The chain's CDR3 is CASSATGSYEQYF. Written as DNA, the CDR3 is TGTGCCAGCAGTGCTACAGGTAGCTACGAGCAGTACTTC.